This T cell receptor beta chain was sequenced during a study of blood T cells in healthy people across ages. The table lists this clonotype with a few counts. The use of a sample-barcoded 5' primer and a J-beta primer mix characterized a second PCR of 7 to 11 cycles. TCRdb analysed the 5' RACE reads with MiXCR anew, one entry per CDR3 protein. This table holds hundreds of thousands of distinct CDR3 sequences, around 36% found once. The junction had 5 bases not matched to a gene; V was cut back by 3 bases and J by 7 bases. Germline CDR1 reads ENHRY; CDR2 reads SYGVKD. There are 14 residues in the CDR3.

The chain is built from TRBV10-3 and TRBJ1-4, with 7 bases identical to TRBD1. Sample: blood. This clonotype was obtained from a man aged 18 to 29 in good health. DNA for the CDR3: TGTGCCATCAGTGATGGAGACAGGGCTGAAAAACTGTTTTTT. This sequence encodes CAISDGDRAEKLFF.